This TCR beta chain was found in a study of T cell changes during pregnancy in multiple sclerosis (dated by TCRdb to between 2019 and 2020). Describing the broader study: The study examined how the T cell repertoire changed over the course of pregnancy in women with multiple sclerosis.

The library was produced with the immunoSEQ multiplex PCR assay. In TCRdb, the immuneACCESS table is reduced to in-frame sequences with V and J assigned. These tables do not hold every clone; where another copy was compared, an unresolved V gene accounts for under half, and the others remain unexplained. In this sample the table shows tens of thousands of clones, over 70% of which occur a single time. The ten largest clones take up more than 4.5% of the sample. Turning to this clone: The clone's antigen remains unknown. It has no much larger one-base neighbor in the sample; base qualities were not kept.

The CDR3 sequence holds 15 residues, the cysteine and phenylalanine included. Only the CDR3 DNA stays, 45 bases, in frame from base 1. CDR1 and CDR2 were assigned from the germline V gene as SGHTA and FQGNSA. The V end gives up 4 bases and the J end 4 bases, leaving 7 bases in the junction not matched to a gene. Recombination connected TRBV7-2 to TRBJ1-1, and 9 bases in between align with TRBD1. The source of this sequence is a female donor in good health, enrolled as a control in a pregnancy study. The sequences come from peripheral blood, collected in the first trimester of pregnancy. The CDR3 protein is CASSSGTGRVTEAFF. The sequenced DNA: TGTGCCAGCAGCTCCGGGACAGGGCGGGTCACTGAAGCTTTCTTT.